Sequencing of this T cell receptor (beta chain) was carried out in a study of T cell responses to AZD1222 COVID-19 vaccine. The CDR3 is 14 amino acids. CDR1 MDHEN and CDR2 SYDVKM come from the germline V gene. Trimming cost V 7 bases and J 3 bases, with 13 bases left between them. Notes on this clone: Its antigen is unknown.

Study-wide results and limits: Only after the peak T cell response were repertoires sampled.

Sequenced by immunoSEQ multiplex PCR; TCRdb stores in-frame clones only, minus some. The top ten hold 1% to 1.5% of the sample, which has more than 90,000 clones, around nine tenths seen once. The source of this sequence is an adult in good health. The rearrangement links TRBV28 to TRBJ1-5; D is possibly TRBD1 (5 bases). This material consisted of peripheral blood, taken on day 0 of AZD1222 vaccination. CDR3 region: CASTEWGYNQPQHF. CDR3 coding DNA: TGTGCCAGCACCGAGTGGGGGTACAATCAGCCCCAGCATTTT.